This TCR beta chain was sequenced for a study of identical twins. TCRdb recomputed calls from the 5' RACE reads with MiXCR, one row per CDR3 protein. The data hold more than 600,000 distinct CDR3 sequences, with approximately 18% observed a single time. Losses at the gene ends were 1 base for V and 1 base for J; bases not matched to a gene: 6. This CDR3 has 17 amino acids. Germline values: CDR1 SEHNR, CDR2 FQNEAQ (reference sequence). Worth noting for this clonotype: This may be a read error: a much more frequent sequence differs by one nucleotide.

These sequences were also reported in another study, on T cells expressing NK-cell markers.

This TCR came from a woman aged 18-29 years in good health. The sequenced material came from PBMCs. The chain uses TRBV7-9 and TRBJ2-1; TRBD2 matches at 8 bases. The CDR3 region is CASSLEISGGSYNEQFF. The CDR3 DNA sequence: TGTGCCAGCAGCTTAGAGATAAGCGGGGGTTCCTACAATGAGCAGTTCTTC.